One and the same sample provided the 18 T cell receptor beta chains below, sequenced in a study of blood T cell repertoires in COVID-19. Using immunoSEQ multiplex PCR, the repertoire was profiled, and TCRdb retains in-frame clones only, with some absent. Of fewer than 200,000 clones in the sample, around 80% are singletons; the top ten hold approximately 4%. Material: PBMCs or T cells enriched from blood (not recorded which). The source of these receptors is a woman aged 50 to 65 in a cohort exposed to, infected with or recovered from COVID-19 (not recorded which).

This chain connects TRBV5-1 to TRBJ2-7, with D perhaps matching TRBD2 (7 bases). The CDR3 consists of 14 residues. V shed 0 bases and J shed 5 bases, with 12 bases lying between them. Germline CDR1 is SGHRS and CDR2 is YFSETQ. The CDR3 spells CASSLEGGGNEQYF. In DNA form, the CDR3 reads TGCGCCAGCAGCTTGGAGGGAGGGGGTAACGAGCAGTACTTC.

The V call is TRBV3-1 (or the pseudogene TRBV3-2), the J call TRBJ1-6; D not certain. The CDR3 is 15 amino acids. CDR1 is LGHDT, CDR2 YNNKEL, per germline (reference sequence). Trimming removed 5 bases at V and 10 bases at J, with 18 bases between. The CDR3 bases are TGTGCCAGCAGCGGAGGACCTGGAGGGAACTCACCCCTCCACTTT. Translating gives CASSGGPGGNSPLHF.

This clone was seen once. The V gene is TRBV27, the J gene TRBJ1-5; the D gene is possibly TRBD1 (6 bases). The germline V gene encodes CDR1 MNHEY and CDR2 SMNVEV (reference sequence). The CDR3 extends over 15 amino acids. V gave up 3 bases and J gave up 3 bases, with 12 bases separating them. The DNA for the CDR3 is TGTGCCAGCAGTTTCAACAGGGACCCCAATCAGCCCCAGCATTTT. This codes for CASSFNRDPNQPQHF.

This clone was seen only once. V and J are TRBV15 and TRBJ1-4; D is possibly TRBD1 (6 bases). Trimming stripped 0 bases from V and 4 bases from J, with 15 bases between. This CDR3 has 17 residues. CDR1 is LNHNV and CDR2 is YYDKDF in the germline V gene (reference sequence). DNA of the CDR3: TGTGCCACCAGCAGAGATCTTAAGACAGGACTTAATGAAAAACTGTTTTTT. This codes for CATSRDLKTGLNEKLFF.

The gene calls are TRBV18 and TRBJ1-1, with 8 bases fitting TRBD1. The CDR3 covers 15 residues. V lost 1 base, J lost 4 bases, and 5 bases stayed unmatched. Per germline, CDR1 KGHSH and CDR2 LQKENI. CDR3 DNA sequence: TGTGCCAGCTCACCACTGACAGGGGAGGGCACTGAAGCTTTCTTT. This sequence encodes CASSPLTGEGTEAFF.

J is TRBJ2-1 and V is TRBV6-2 or TRBV6-3; D gene unclear. Germline-derived CDR1 and CDR2 are MNHEY and SVGEGT. Trimming removed 5 bases from V and 4 bases from J, with 15 bases in between. This CDR3 region has 15 residues. The CDR3 is CASSESASPYNEQFF. Here the CDR3 DNA reads TGTGCCAGCAGTGAGTCAGCGTCCCCTTACAATGAGCAGTTCTTC.

For the CDR3, the DNA is TGTGCCAGCAACCCCGAGGGGGGGCCCTACGAGCAGTACTTC. It is translated as CASNPEGGPYEQYF. This rearrangement joins TRBV6-5 to TRBJ2-7, with D possibly being TRBD2 (7 bases). The V and J ends lost 7 bases and 2 bases respectively, with 15 bases between them. The germline V gene encodes CDR1 MNHEY and CDR2 SVGAGI. CDR3 length: 14 residues.

The rearrangement joins TRBV2 to TRBJ2-5; 12 nucleotides line up with TRBD1. CDR3 length: 14 residues. Germline trimming cut 8 bases from V and 5 bases from J; bases unmatched to any gene: 6. From germline, CDR1 is SNHLY and CDR2 FYNNEI. CDR3 bases: TGTGCCAGCGGGGGGACAGGGGGCGCGGAGACCCAGTACTTC. It specifies CASGGTGGAETQYF.

The V gene is TRBV11-2, the J gene TRBJ1-4; 9 nucleotides align to TRBD1. Germline lookup yields CDR1 SGHAT and CDR2 FQNNGV. The junction had 5 bases not matched to a gene; V was cut back by 5 bases and J by 7 bases. The CDR3 has 14 amino acids. CDR3 sequence: CASSQTGGREKLFF. The CDR3 DNA reads TGTGCCAGCAGCCAAACAGGGGGCCGTGAAAAACTGTTTTTT.

Regarding this clone: This sample includes further DNA sequences coding for the same CDR3. The chain joins TRBV15 to TRBJ1-4, with 7 nucleotides matching TRBD1. This CDR3 has 15 residues. The V and J ends lost 2 bases and 4 bases, in that order; junction bases with no gene match: 4. CDR1 LNHNV and CDR2 YYDKDF come from the germline V gene (reference sequence). The CDR3 bases are TGTGCCACCAGCAGAACGGGACAGAGTAATGAAAAACTGTTTTTT. This encodes CATSRTGQSNEKLFF.

The chain is built from TRBV5-1 and TRBJ2-6; possible D gene TRBD2, 5 bases. The CDR3 has 16 amino acids. Trimming left V 5 bases short and J 2 bases short, with 14 bases between. The germline gives CDR1 SGHRS, CDR2 YFSETQ. In DNA, the CDR3 is TGCGCCAGCAGTCGAGAGGGCTCCCCTGGGGCCAACGTCCTGACTTTC. Amino acids: CASSREGSPGANVLTF.

This rearrangement joins TRBV24-1 to TRBJ2-1; TRBD2 matches at 12 bases. Per the germline V gene, CDR1 is KGHDR and CDR2 is SFDVKD. The length of the CDR3 is 17 residues. Trimming at V came to 0 bases and at J to 8 bases, leaving 7 bases not matched to a gene. CDR3 DNA: TGTGCCACCAGTGATTTGCGAGCTAGCGGGAGGGAGGATGAGCAGTTCTTC. It is translated as CATSDLRASGREDEQFF.

The V and J genes are TRBV7-3 and TRBJ2-1; TRBD1 might be the D (6 bases). CDR1 and CDR2 from the germline V gene are SGHTA and FQGTGA. Deletions cut 8 bases from V and 2 bases from J, with 16 bases between. CDR3 length: 15 residues. DNA for the CDR3: TGTGCCAGCGCCCCACAGGGCCAACCCTACAATGAGCAGTTCTTC. Amino acids: CASAPQGQPYNEQFF.

The chain links TRBV24-1 to TRBJ2-1; 10 positions match TRBD1. This CDR3 is built from 16 residues. The germline V gene has CDR1 KGHDR and CDR2 SFDVKD. V trimming: 4 bases; J trimming: 3 bases; junction bases outside the gene matches: 5. The CDR3 coding sequence is TGTGCCACCAGTGACATCGGACAGGGGGGCTACAATGAGCAGTTCTTC. Its protein is CATSDIGQGGYNEQFF.

V gene TRBV4-1 combines with J gene TRBJ2-7, with TRBD1 matching over 7 bases. V was clipped by 3 bases and J by 1 base; unmatched bases: 6. Germline assignment: CDR1 MGHRA and CDR2 YSYEKL. The CDR3 has 15 residues. CDR3 nucleotide sequence: TGCGCCAGCAGCCAGGGGACAGTCAGATCCTACGAGCAGTACTTC. Translated: CASSQGTVRSYEQYF.

This chain uses TRBV9 with TRBJ1-1; the D gene is possibly TRBD1 (6 bases). In germline, CDR1 is SGDLS, CDR2 YYNGEE. CDR3 length: 16 amino acids. V lost 1 base and J lost 4, with 17 bases in between. CDR3 region: CASSVSRDTKFTEAFF. The DNA of the CDR3 is TGTGCCAGCAGCGTATCGAGGGACACTAAGTTCACTGAAGCTTTCTTT.

This clone occurred a few times. The chain has TRBV19 and TRBJ1-6; D gene uncertain. Germline CDR1 LNHDA, CDR2 SQIVND (reference sequence). The CDR3 runs 15 residues. Trimming left V 6 bases short and J 8 bases short, with 17 bases between. The CDR3 nucleotides are TGTGCCAGTAGAATAATCTCCCGACGGGATTCACCCCTCCACTTT. This codes for CASRIISRRDSPLHF.

The chain recombines TRBV28 with TRBJ1-3; D gene uncertain. V dropped 10 bases and J dropped 3 bases, with 13 bases sitting between them. CDR3 length: 13 residues. Germline CDR1 and CDR2: MDHEN and SYDVKM. CDR3 bases: TGTGCCACCGGACTGGGGAATGGAAACACCATATATTTT. Translating gives CATGLGNGNTIYF.